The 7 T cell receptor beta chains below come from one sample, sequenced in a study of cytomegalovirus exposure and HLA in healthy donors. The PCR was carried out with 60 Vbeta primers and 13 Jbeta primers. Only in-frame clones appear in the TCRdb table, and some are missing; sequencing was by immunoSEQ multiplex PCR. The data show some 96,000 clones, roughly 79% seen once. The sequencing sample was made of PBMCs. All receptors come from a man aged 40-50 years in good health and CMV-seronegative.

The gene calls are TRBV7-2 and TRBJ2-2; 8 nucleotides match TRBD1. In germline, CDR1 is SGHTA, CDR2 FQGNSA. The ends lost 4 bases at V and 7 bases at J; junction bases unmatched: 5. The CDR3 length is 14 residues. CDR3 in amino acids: CASSSTGEIGELFF. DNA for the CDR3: TGTGCCAGCAGCTCGACAGGGGAAATCGGGGAGCTGTTTTTT.

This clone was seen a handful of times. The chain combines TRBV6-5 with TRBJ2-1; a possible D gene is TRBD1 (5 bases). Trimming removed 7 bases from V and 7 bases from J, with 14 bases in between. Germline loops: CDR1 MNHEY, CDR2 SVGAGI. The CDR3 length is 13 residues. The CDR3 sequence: CASTPPGKNEQFF. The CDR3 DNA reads TGTGCCAGCACCCCGCCAGGGAAAAATGAGCAGTTCTTC.

The CDR3 region is CASSPWTGVVGYTF. The CDR3 DNA reads as TGTGCCAGCAGCCCCTGGACCGGGGTCGTAGGCTACACCTTC. This chain links TRBV7-2 with TRBJ1-2; unclear D gene. Germline lookup yields CDR1 SGHTA and CDR2 FQGNSA. Trimming stripped 5 bases from V and 8 bases from J, with 18 bases between. The length of the CDR3 is 14 residues. Full variable domain (missing parts from reference TRBV7-2 and TRBJ1-2): GAGVSQSPSNKVTEKGKDVELRCDPISGHTALYWYRQSLGQGLEFLIYFQGNSAPDKSGLPSDRFSAERTGGSVSTLTIQRTQQEDSAVYLCASSPWTGVVGYTFGSGTRLTVV.

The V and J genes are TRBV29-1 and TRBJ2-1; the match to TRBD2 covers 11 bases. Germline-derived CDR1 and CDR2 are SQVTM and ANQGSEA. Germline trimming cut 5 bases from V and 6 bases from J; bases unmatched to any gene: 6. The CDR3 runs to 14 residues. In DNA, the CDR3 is TGCAGCGTTAAACTAGCGGGAGTCATCAATGAGCAGTTCTTC. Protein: CSVKLAGVINEQFF.

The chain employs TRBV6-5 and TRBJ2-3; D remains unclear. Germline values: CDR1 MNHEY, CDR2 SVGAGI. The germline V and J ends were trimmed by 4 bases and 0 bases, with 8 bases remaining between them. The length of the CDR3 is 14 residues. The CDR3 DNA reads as TGTGCCAGCAGTTCCCCCTTGAGCACAGATACGCAGTATTTT. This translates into CASSSPLSTDTQYF.

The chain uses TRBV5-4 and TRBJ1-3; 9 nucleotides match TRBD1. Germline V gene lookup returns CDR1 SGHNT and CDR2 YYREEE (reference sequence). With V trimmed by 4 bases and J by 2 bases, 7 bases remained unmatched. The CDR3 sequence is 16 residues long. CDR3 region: CASSPGTGITGNTIYF. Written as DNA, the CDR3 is TGTGCCAGCAGCCCGGGGACAGGGATCACTGGAAACACCATATATTTT.

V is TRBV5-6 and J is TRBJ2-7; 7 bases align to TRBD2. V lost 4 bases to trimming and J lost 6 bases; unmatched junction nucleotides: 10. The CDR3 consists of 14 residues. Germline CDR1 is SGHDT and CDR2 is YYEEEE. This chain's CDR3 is CASSQTWTGGEQYF. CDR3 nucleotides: TGTGCCAGCAGCCAAACTTGGACGGGAGGCGAGCAGTACTTC.